This T cell receptor (beta chain) is drawn from a study of blood T cell repertoires in COVID-19. Looking at the study overall: Spain, Italy and the United States supplied samples that represented acute and convalescent COVID-19. PBMCs, B-cell-depleted T cells, or T cells were the source of the cDNA or gDNA that made up the material.

Participant-reported clinical history was the basis for cohort assignment. The study counted Cohort 3 donors as recovered given two negative PCRs, clearance, or symptom resolution. Method: immunoSEQ multiplex PCR; TCRdb's copy keeps in-frame clones and lacks some. The sample lists around 300,000 clones, approximately 89% occurring once. This CDR3 contains 13 residues. The V and J ends lost 5 bases and 5 bases respectively, with 10 bases between them. Germline V gene lookup returns CDR1 SGHNT and CDR2 YENEEA. The source material was PBMCs or T cells enriched from blood (not recorded which). The chain joins TRBV11-3 to TRBJ2-1; D ambiguous. This clonotype was sampled from a woman under 40 who had recovered from COVID-19. The CDR3 DNA sequence: TGTGCCAGCAGCCCGACATTAAACAATGAGCAGTTCTTC. It specifies CASSPTLNNEQFF.